Below, 32 T cell receptor beta chains from the same sample are listed, as sequenced in a study of blood T cells in healthy people across ages. Next came a second PCR, run for about 7 to 11 cycles, which used a sample-barcoded 5' primer along with a J-beta primer mix. TCRdb reanalysed the 5' RACE reads using MiXCR and keeps one entry per CDR3 protein. The sample carries over 600,000 distinct CDR3 sequences, roughly 43% recorded once. What was sequenced was blood. Every receptor here comes from a man aged 80 or over in good health.

This clonotype has a handful of counts. This may arise from a read error, as a much more abundant clone is one base away. The CDR3 nucleotides are TGCGCCAGCAGCCAGTACAGAAACACTGAGCAGTACTTC. Its translation is CASSQYRNTEQYF. The chain carries TRBV5-1 and TRBJ2-5; D gene uncertain. CDR3 length equals 13 residues. V dropped 4 bases and J dropped 11 bases, with 18 bases sitting between them. The germline V gene has CDR1 SGHRS and CDR2 YFSETQ.

Comments on this clonotype: A much more abundant neighbour one base away suggests this may be a read error. The chain joins TRBV29-1 to TRBJ2-1; weak D call: TRBD2 (5 bases). Germline values: CDR1 SQVTM, CDR2 ANQGSEA. The CDR3 loop spans 17 amino acids. CDR3 region: CNVEDLRTLAAYNEQFF. The CDR3 nucleotides read TGCAACGTTGAAGATCTTCGGACTCTAGCAGCCTACAATGAGCAGTTCTTC.

The chain has TRBV6-2 or TRBV6-3 and TRBJ2-5; D remains unclear. The CDR3 totals 12 residues. Per germline, CDR1 MNHEY and CDR2 SVGEGT. Trimming took off 6 bases at V and 11 bases at J, with 16 bases between the two ends. This CDR3 reads CASSHSKNEQYF. The CDR3 DNA sequence: TGTGCCAGCAGCCATAGCAAGAATGAGCAGTACTTC.

The CDR3 nucleotides are TGTGCCAGCAGGCCACTAGCGGGATATGCAGATACGCAGTATTTT. Translation gives CASRPLAGYADTQYF. V usage is TRBV6-5 and J usage is TRBJ2-3; 10 bases align to TRBD2. The CDR3 runs 15 residues. Germline loops: CDR1 MNHEY, CDR2 SVGAGI. With 6 bases clipped from V and 4 bases from J, the junction kept 7 bases outside the gene matches.

V and J are TRBV6-2 or TRBV6-3 and TRBJ2-5, with 7 bases matching TRBD2. The J call may not be correct, given that the DNA end is closer to TRBJ2-1. Per germline, CDR1 MNHEY and CDR2 SVGEGT. The CDR3 runs 14 residues. The chain's CDR3 is CASSTGGGQETQFF. CDR3 nucleotides: TGTGCCAGCAGCACGGGGGGTGGCCAAGAGACCCAGTTCTTC.

The genes are TRBV20-1 and TRBJ2-1, with a possible D match to TRBD2 (7 bases). This CDR3 has 16 residues. In germline, CDR1 is DFQATT, CDR2 SNEGSKA (reference sequence). The V and J ends lost 5 bases and 0 bases respectively, with 17 bases between them. CDR3 protein: CSACEVAGASYNEQFF. CDR3 bases: TGCAGTGCTTGTGAGGTGGCGGGGGCCTCCTACAATGAGCAGTTCTTC.

The rearrangement joins TRBV6-6 to TRBJ1-2; D gene unclear. Germline-derived CDR1 and CDR2 are MNHNY and SVGAGI (reference sequence). CDR3 length: 15 amino acids. The V and J ends lost 2 bases and 0 bases respectively, with 10 bases between them. The CDR3 sequence is CASSYGGQTNYGYTF. CDR3 sequence (DNA): TGTGCCAGCAGTTACGGCGGCCAGACTAACTATGGCTACACCTTC.

This clonotype was seen more than once but under ten times. The J gene is TRBJ2-3, the V gene TRBV10-2; D is unresolved. The CDR3 contains 14 residues. The ends were cut back, 0 bases at V and 8 bases at J, with 12 bases in the middle. In germline, CDR1 is WSHSY, CDR2 SAAADI. CDR3 DNA sequence: TGCGCCAGCAGTGAGTCGAAACCCGGGTCTACGCAGTATTTT. Its translation: CASSESKPGSTQYF.

For this clonotype: This sequence may be a read error, since a much larger clone differs from it by one base. The rearrangement uses TRBV5-1 and TRBJ2-3; 9 bases are a match to TRBD2. V lost 7 bases to trimming and J lost 4 bases; unmatched junction nucleotides: 7. The CDR3 is made up of 14 amino acids. Germline V gene sequence: CDR1 SGHRS, CDR2 YFSETQ. The DNA for the CDR3 is TGCGCCAGCTATGGCGGGGGGGCAGCAGATACGCAGTATTTT. This codes for CASYGGGAADTQYF.

Regarding this clonotype: A single base separates this from a much larger clone, so it may be a read error. J is TRBJ2-1 and V is TRBV14, with D uncertain. Germline V gene lookup returns CDR1 SGHDN and CDR2 FVKESK. This CDR3 spans 15 amino acids. V lost 0 bases and J 10 bases, leaving 16 bases between the germline ends. CDR3 protein: CASSQELSGSYEQFF. CDR3 coding DNA: TGTGCCAGCAGCCAAGAACTCTCGGGCTCCTACGAGCAGTTCTTC.

In the case of this clonotype: Possible read error: a much larger clone is one base away. This chain links TRBV29-1 with TRBJ2-7; D may correspond to TRBD1 or TRBD2 (6 bases each). Germline V gene sequence: CDR1 SQVTM, CDR2 ANQGSEA. This CDR3 has 13 amino acids. The CDR3 protein is CNVEGHEGGEQYF. CDR3 DNA: TGCAACGTTGAGGGCCATGAGGGGGGCGAGCAGTACTTC.

V and J are TRBV20-1 and TRBJ2-5; a weak D match, TRBD2 (5 bases). The J call may not be correct, given that the DNA end is closer to TRBJ2-7. The CDR3 contains 16 residues. In germline, CDR1 is DFQATT, CDR2 SNEGSKA (reference sequence). For the CDR3, the DNA is TGCAGTGCTCCAGAAATTGGATTCGACTACGTTGGCGAGCAGTACTTC. It specifies CSAPEIGFDYVGEQYF.

V and J are TRBV6-5 and TRBJ2-1; the D gene could be TRBD1 or TRBD2 (5 bases each). The CDR3 has 12 amino acids. V gave up 6 bases and J gave up 15 bases, with 18 bases separating them. Germline V gene sequence: CDR1 MNHEY, CDR2 SVGAGI. The CDR3 DNA is TGTGCCAGCAGCCTGGGGACCCAGGAACCGTTCTTC. Translating it yields CASSLGTQEPFF.

Comment on this clonotype: This could be a read error, since a much larger clone is one nucleotide away. The V gene is TRBV9, the J gene TRBJ2-7; D not resolved. Germline V gives CDR1 SGDLS, CDR2 YYNGEE. With 0 bases removed from V and 6 bases from J, the gap between germline ends came to 13 bases. CDR3 length: 14 residues. Here the CDR3 DNA reads TGTGCCAGCAGCGTAGAGGGCAATCGTGGCGAGCAGTACTTC. It codes for CASSVEGNRGEQYF.

The chain carries TRBV4-1 and TRBJ1-1, with D possibly being TRBD1 (6 bases). Trimming removed 3 bases from V and 0 bases from J, with 11 bases in between. CDR3 length: 15 residues. CDR1 and CDR2 from the germline V gene are MGHRA and YSYEKL. The CDR3 DNA reads as TGCGCCAGCAGCCAGGGACACCTCATGAACACTGAAGCTTTCTTT. It specifies CASSQGHLMNTEAFF.

This clonotype showed up many times. The J gene is TRBJ2-7, the V gene TRBV12-3 or TRBV12-4; D call uncertain. The V end lost 7 bases, the J end lost 6 bases, and 16 bases lay between the germline ends. The CDR3 contains 13 residues. The CDR3 here is CASTVGPSREQYF. CDR3 nucleotide sequence: TGTGCCAGCACCGTGGGCCCCTCTCGCGAGCAGTACTTC.

This clonotype was detected only a few times. This chain connects TRBV30 to TRBJ2-5; 7 bases fit TRBD1. TRBJ2-7 matches the DNA end more closely, so the J call is doubtful. CDR3 size: 12 residues. Germline loops: CDR1 GTSNPN, CDR2 SVGIG (reference sequence). CDR3 bases: TGTGCCTGGAGCGCAACAGGGGACGAGCAGTACTTC. Its translation is CAWSATGDEQYF.

The V call is TRBV7-2, the J call TRBJ1-2; 9 nucleotides match TRBD1. The CDR3 covers 15 residues. Germline trimming cut 11 bases from V and 4 bases from J; bases unmatched to any gene: 14. Germline V gives CDR1 SGHTA, CDR2 FQGNSA. As DNA, the CDR3 is TGTGCCGGGGCCTCGACAGGGGGAGGTACCTATGGCTACACCTTC. Protein product: CAGASTGGGTYGYTF.

The chain employs TRBV12-3 or TRBV12-4 and TRBJ2-3; 8 nucleotides line up with TRBD2. The CDR3 has 17 amino acids. Trimming took 5 bases from V and 1 from J; bases not matched to a gene: 11. The CDR3 reads CASSRGGAGVGTDTQYF. DNA of the CDR3: TGTGCCAGCAGTCGAGGGGGAGCGGGAGTAGGCACAGATACGCAGTATTTT.

A few counts support this clonotype. The chain couples TRBV20-1 to TRBJ2-7; 10 bases map to TRBD1. This CDR3 comprises 14 residues. V was clipped by 3 bases and J by 7 bases; unmatched bases: 9. The germline V gene encodes CDR1 DFQATT and CDR2 SNEGSKA (reference sequence). CDR3 sequence reads: CSARGPDRGEEQYF. The CDR3 region has the DNA TGCAGTGCTAGGGGTCCGGACAGGGGGGAAGAGCAGTACTTC.

This clonotype showed up just a few times. The chain has TRBV3-1 and TRBJ2-3; 8 nucleotides align to TRBD1. V trimming: 3 bases; J trimming: 5 bases; junction bases outside the gene matches: 7. The germline V gene encodes CDR1 LGHDT and CDR2 YNNKEL (reference sequence). The CDR3 runs 15 residues. For the CDR3, the DNA is TGTGCCAGCAGCCATTCCCAGGGGGCTAGAGATACGCAGTATTTT. The encoded protein is CASSHSQGARDTQYF.

The genes are TRBV10-3 and TRBJ2-1; 11 bases agree with TRBD1. The V gene end was trimmed by 5 bases and the J gene end by 7 bases; junction bases not matched to a gene: 1. CDR3 length equals 13 residues. The germline V gene encodes CDR1 ENHRY and CDR2 SYGVKD. The DNA of the CDR3 is TGTGCCATCAGTCGGGACAGGGGGAATGAGCAGTTCTTC. Its translation: CAISRDRGNEQFF.

This clonotype occurred many times. The V and J genes are TRBV29-1 and TRBJ2-5; 12 positions match TRBD2. This CDR3 is built from 16 residues. CDR1 SQVTM and CDR2 ANQGSEA come from the germline V gene. After removal of 3 bases from V and 5 bases from J, the junction contained 10 bases not matched to a gene. Written as DNA, the CDR3 is TGCAGCGTTGATGTAACTAGCGGGGGGATATATGAGACCCAGTACTTC. Translated: CSVDVTSGGIYETQYF.

The table lists this clonotype with a few counts. CDR3 nucleotides: TGCGCCAGCAGCCAAGAAGTGACCCCAGTGAACACCATATATTTT. It translates to CASSQEVTPVNTIYF. The chain carries TRBV4-3 and TRBJ1-3; D not certain. The CDR3 is 15 residues long. Trimming stripped 0 bases from V and 7 bases from J, with 13 bases between. CDR1 LGHNA and CDR2 YSLEER come from the germline V gene.

This clonotype came up a few times. The chain carries TRBV20-1 and TRBJ2-3; no definite D call. The CDR3 has 14 residues. Germline CDR1 and CDR2: DFQATT and SNEGSKA (reference sequence). The V end was cut by 0 bases, the J end by 5 bases, with 12 bases between. The CDR3 reads CSARDGSPGDTQYF. CDR3 DNA sequence: TGCAGTGCTAGAGATGGGTCGCCAGGAGATACGCAGTATTTT.

This clonotype has just a few counts. The J gene is TRBJ1-4, the V gene TRBV7-2; TRBD1 is a possible D gene (5 bases). V lost 5 bases to trimming and J lost 3 bases, with 10 bases between them. The germline V gene has CDR1 SGHTA and CDR2 FQGNSA. The CDR3 totals 14 residues. CDR3 DNA: TGTGCCAGCAGCCCAGGGTCCGCTAATGAAAAACTGTTTTTT. Translating it yields CASSPGSANEKLFF.

Comments on this clonotype: Just one base apart from a much larger clone, this may be a read error. The chain has TRBV7-9 and TRBJ1-2; possibly TRBD1 for D (6 bases). The V end was cut by 8 bases, the J end by 4 bases, with 17 bases between. The CDR3 totals 14 residues. Germline V CDR1 and CDR2: SEHNR, FQNEAQ (reference sequence). The CDR3 DNA is TGTGCCAGCGGCGTCACGGACAGACCCTATGGCTACACCTTC. Protein sequence: CASGVTDRPYGYTF. Full variable domain (rest looked up from reference TRBV7-9 and TRBJ1-2): DTGVSQNPRHKITKRGQNVTFRCDPISEHNRLYWYRQTLGQGPEFLTYFQNEAQLEKSRLLSDRFSAERPKGSFSTLEIQRTEQGDSAMYLCASGVTDRPYGYTFGSGTRLTVV.

This clonotype was seen only a few times. The chain recombines TRBV7-9 with TRBJ1-2; no clear D gene. Deletions cut 6 bases from V and 4 bases from J, with 21 bases between. This CDR3 contains 16 residues. Germline assignment: CDR1 SEHNR and CDR2 FQNEAQ (reference sequence). CDR3 sequence reads: CASRLPGPQTSYGYTF. CDR3 bases: TGTGCCAGCAGACTCCCCGGACCCCAAACTTCCTATGGCTACACCTTC.

The chain couples TRBV28 to TRBJ2-5, with a weak D call TRBD2 (7 bases). In germline, CDR1 is MDHEN, CDR2 SYDVKM. The CDR3 length is 15 residues. V dropped 3 bases and J dropped 4 bases, with 15 bases sitting between them. CDR3 nucleotides: TGTGCCAGCAGTTTCCTCGAGGGGGGGACAGAGACCCAGTACTTC. Its translation is CASSFLEGGTETQYF.

This chain joins TRBV7-2 and TRBJ2-3, with a weak D call TRBD2 (6 bases). Germline V CDR1 and CDR2: SGHTA, FQGNSA. CDR3 length equals 17 residues. Between the trimmed V and J ends, which lost 1 base and 3 bases, there was a span of 17 bases. The CDR3 nucleotides are TGTGCCAGCAGCTTAGTGCGGGGACCCGCTCTGACAGATACGCAGTATTTT. It encodes CASSLVRGPALTDTQYF.

This clonotype has more than one count but fewer than ten. V and J are TRBV20-1 and TRBJ2-1; possibly TRBD1 for D (5 bases). V was clipped by 2 bases and J by 10 bases, with 9 bases between them. Germline assignment: CDR1 DFQATT and CDR2 SNEGSKA (reference sequence). The CDR3 contains 11 residues. In DNA, the CDR3 is TGCAGTGCTAGATCAGACAGCGAGCAGTTCTTC. Its translation: CSARSDSEQFF.

In the case of this clonotype: The junction differs from germline at one of its ends, possibly a read error. The V and J genes are TRBV20-1 and TRBJ1-5; no firm D call. The germline gives CDR1 DFQATT, CDR2 SNEGSKA (reference sequence). The CDR3 sequence is 13 residues long. In DNA form, the CDR3 reads TGCAGTGCTAGTCCTCCGACCAATCAACCCCAGCATTTT. It is translated as CSASPPTNQPQHF.